Presented here are 4 T cell receptor beta chains from one specimen sequenced in a study of PD-L1 blockade in urothelial cancer. TCRdb keeps only in-frame clones here, not all; method: immunoSEQ multiplex PCR. The sample has roughly 42,000 clones, about four fifths seen once. The specimen was PBMCs, collected around atezolizumab (anti-PD-L1) treatment. Receptors were obtained from a man aged 70-80 years with urothelial cancer.

The chain has TRBV10-2 and TRBJ2-4; 7 nucleotides agree with TRBD2. Germline CDR1 WSHSY, CDR2 SAAADI. J lost 7 bases, V lost 2 bases, and 2 bases had no gene match. The CDR3 has 13 amino acids. The CDR3 protein is CASSEQGGNIQYF. DNA of the CDR3: TGCGCCAGCAGTGAGCAGGGAGGGAACATTCAGTACTTC.

This chain joins TRBV29-1 and TRBJ2-1; possible D gene TRBD2, 5 bases. The CDR3 sequence is 12 residues long. CDR1 and CDR2 from the germline V gene are SQVTM and ANQGSEA. Trimming pared 5 bases from V and 6 bases from J, leaving 11 bases between. The CDR3 DNA is TGCAGCGTTAAAGCGGTCCCCAATGAGCAGTTCTTC. Translation: CSVKAVPNEQFF.

The chain combines TRBV4-3 with TRBJ2-6; D unresolved. The CDR3 is 16 amino acids. Germline CDR1 LGHNA, CDR2 YSLEER. Trimming cost V 0 bases and J 0 bases, with 6 bases left between them. Here the CDR3 reads CASSQDVSSGANVLTF. CDR3 sequence (DNA): TGCGCCAGCAGCCAAGACGTGAGCTCTGGGGCCAACGTCCTGACTTTC.

CDR3 DNA sequence: TGTGCCAGTAGTATCCAGGATAGCGGGGGATCTGAGCAGTTCTTC. This encodes CASSIQDSGGSEQFF. The rearrangement uses TRBV19 and TRBJ2-1; 9 bases match TRBD2. Trimming cost V 3 bases and J 9 bases; bases outside gene matches: 9. The CDR3 runs 15 residues. From germline, CDR1 is LNHDA and CDR2 SQIVND (reference sequence).